This T cell receptor beta chain comes out of a study of T cell repertoires in cytomegalovirus infection. CDR1 SGHVS and CDR2 FNYEAQ come from the germline V gene. Trimming left V 5 bases short and J 4 bases short, with 10 bases between. The CDR3 is 13 amino acids. MiXCR, run by TCRdb on the reads, gives a single entry per CDR3 protein. The sample holds about 890,000 distinct CDR3 sequences, approximately 33% seen once. This clonotype was observed at least ten times. The antigen is undetermined. The TCR was taken from a human donor in good health (CMV status not recorded). Some clones in this sample may be carry-over from other donors' samples. The starting material was cultured CD8+ T cells from PBMCs, obtained from culture after CMV antigen stimulation. The chain combines TRBV7-6 with TRBJ2-3; a weak D match, TRBD2 (6 bases). CDR3 bases: TGTGCCAGCAGCCTTTCGGGGGCAGATACGCAGTATTTT. This sequence encodes CASSLSGADTQYF. Together with reference TRBV7-6 and TRBJ2-3, the CDR3 gives the full variable domain: GAGVSQSPRYKVTKRGQDVALRCDPISGHVSLYWYRQALGQGPEFLTYFNYEAQQDKSGLPNDRFSAERPEGSISTLTIQRTEQRDSAMYRCASSLSGADTQYFGPGTRLTVL.